The 9 T cell receptor beta chains presented below share a single source sample, sequenced in a study of T-cell reconstitution after alpha-beta-depleted transplantation in children. General study points: Several hundred rapidly expanded clones from non-depleted graft cells reportedly supplied alpha-beta T cells about two months post-transplant.

No antigens are known for them. For TCRbeta, the library was prepared with unique molecular identifiers. TCRdb re-analysed the PCR reads in MiXCR, keeping a single row per CDR3 protein. The sample yields tens of thousands of distinct CDR3 sequences, about 6.8% seen once. Material: peripheral blood, obtained 60 days after TCRalphabeta/CD19-depleted stem cell transplant. These receptors all come from a child in the first two years of life who had a stem cell transplant for acute myeloid leukemia, so the T cells may come from the graft donor.

At least ten counts were recorded for this clonotype. V and J are TRBV27 and TRBJ1-3; TRBD1 is a possible D gene (5 bases). V lost 5 bases and J lost 1, with 6 bases in between. This CDR3 comprises 13 residues. Germline values: CDR1 MNHEY, CDR2 SMNVEV (reference sequence). The CDR3 here is CASSAGSGNTIYF. CDR3 coding DNA: TGTGCCAGCAGTGCAGGGTCTGGAAACACCATATATTTT.

This clonotype was counted at least ten times. V gene TRBV7-2 combines with J gene TRBJ2-7; D perhaps matches TRBD2 (6 bases). The germline V gene has CDR1 SGHTA and CDR2 FQGNSA. V lost 4 bases to trimming and J lost 2 bases, with 12 bases between them. The CDR3 covers 14 residues. CDR3 sequence reads: CASSWGDGTYEQYF. DNA of the CDR3: TGTGCCAGCAGCTGGGGGGACGGGACCTACGAGCAGTACTTC.

This clonotype was found many times. The chain has TRBV7-7 and TRBJ2-3; D not resolved. The CDR3 totals 13 residues. The V and J ends lost 4 bases and 0 bases respectively, with 5 bases between them. Germline V lookup: CDR1 SSHAT, CDR2 FNYEAQ (reference sequence). The CDR3 DNA is TGTGCCAGCAGCTCGGACAGCACAGATACGCAGTATTTT. This sequence encodes CASSSDSTDTQYF. The entire variable domain, with the rest obtained from reference TRBV7-7 and TRBJ2-3, is as follows: GAGVSQSPRYKVTKRGQDVTLRCDPISSHATLYWYQQALGQGPEFLTYFNYEAQPDKSGLPSDRFSAERPEGSISTLTIQRTEQRDSAMYRCASSSDSTDTQYFGPGTRLTVL.

This clonotype came up many times. CDR3 sequence (DNA): TGTGCCAGCAGTTTGTGGGGGGATGGCTACACCTTC. It yields the protein CASSLWGDGYTF. The J gene is TRBJ1-2, the V gene TRBV12-3 or TRBV12-4, with D possibly TRBD1 on 5 matching bases. This CDR3 has 12 amino acids. V lost 3 bases and J lost 6, with 8 bases in between.

The chain links TRBV20-1 to TRBJ2-3; D gene uncertain. The V gene's germline CDR1 is DFQATT and CDR2 SNEGSKA (reference sequence). The CDR3 consists of 15 residues. The DNA for the CDR3 is TGCAGCTCGGGCCAGCAAAAGGGCCTCAGAGGCACGCAGTATTTT. Residues: CSSGQQKGLRGTQYF.

There are many counts of this clonotype. V and J are TRBV5-1 and TRBJ2-7; 12 positions match TRBD2. The germline gives CDR1 SGHRS, CDR2 YFSETQ. J lost 2 bases, V lost 4 bases, and 4 bases had no gene match. This CDR3 contains 15 residues. The CDR3 DNA is TGCGCCAGCAGCACCGGACTAGCGGGGACCTACGAGCAGTACTTC. It codes for CASSTGLAGTYEQYF.

This clonotype was seen many times. This chain connects TRBV12-3 or TRBV12-4 to TRBJ1-1, with D perhaps TRBD1 (5 bases). Trimming cost V 3 bases and J 3 bases, with 11 bases left between them. This CDR3 is 14 amino acids long. As DNA, the CDR3 is TGTGCCAGCAGTTTGATGGGGACCGACACTGAAGCTTTCTTT. Translation: CASSLMGTDTEAFF.

This clonotype was detected a few times. The rearrangement links TRBV28 to TRBJ2-7; D ambiguous. Per germline, CDR1 MDHEN and CDR2 SYDVKM. Deletions cut 3 bases from V and 6 bases from J, with 9 bases between. The CDR3 is 12 amino acids. As DNA, the CDR3 is TGTGCCAGCAGTTTTTTGTGGAGCGAGCAGTACTTC. Residues: CASSFLWSEQYF.

This clonotype was counted between two and nine times. The chain combines TRBV3-1 with TRBJ1-2; TRBD1 is a possible D gene (5 bases). This CDR3 is built from 14 residues. V gave up 2 bases and J gave up 2 bases, with 9 bases separating them. Per the germline V gene, CDR1 is LGHDT and CDR2 is YNNKEL (reference sequence). CDR3 amino acids: CASSQSGRNYGYTF. For the CDR3, the DNA is TGTGCCAGCAGCCAATCAGGGAGGAACTATGGCTACACCTTC.